This TCR beta chain was sequenced for a study of tumor-infiltrating lymphocytes in oesophageal squamous cell carcinoma (dated by TCRdb to 2015 to 2016). Libraries were constructed by PCR. The listed sequencing device is Illumina HiSeq 2000. In TCRdb, the public reads were trimmed at Q25 with fastp and aligned with MiXCR, with productive beta chains retained. A single entry per CDR3 protein holds the most common genes and DNA from its merged rows. This sample holds about 12,000 distinct CDR3 sequences; 50% to 70% were observed only once. Of the sample, 32% is held by the ten largest clones. Note on this clonotype: The target of this receptor is not known. Sequence at one end of the junction differs from germline and may be a read error.

The cysteine opens and the phenylalanine closes a CDR3 of 17 amino acids. Only the CDR3 DNA stays, 51 bases, in frame from base 1. Reading the germline V gene gives CDR1 MDHEN and CDR2 SYDVKM. Sequenced material: esophageal tumor tissue. This TCR derives from a female donor with esophageal squamous cell carcinoma. The rearrangement joined TRBV28 to TRBJ2-4, with TRBD2 as a weak D call on 7 bases. The DNA sequence is TGTGCCAGCAGTTTCCTCGGACGGGGGGCACGCCTTGTCGAGCGGTACTTT. Translated, this is CASSFLGRGARLVERYF.